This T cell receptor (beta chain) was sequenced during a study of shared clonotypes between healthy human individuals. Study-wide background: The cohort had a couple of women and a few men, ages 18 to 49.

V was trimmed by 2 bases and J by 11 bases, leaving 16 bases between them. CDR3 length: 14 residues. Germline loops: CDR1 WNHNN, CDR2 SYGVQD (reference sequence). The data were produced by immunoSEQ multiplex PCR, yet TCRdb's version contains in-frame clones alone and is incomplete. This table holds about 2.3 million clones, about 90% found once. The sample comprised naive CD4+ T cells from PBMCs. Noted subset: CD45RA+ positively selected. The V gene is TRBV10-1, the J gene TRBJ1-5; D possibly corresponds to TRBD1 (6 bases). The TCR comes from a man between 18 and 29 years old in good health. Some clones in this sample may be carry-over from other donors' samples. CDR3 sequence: CASSERGFRSAQHF. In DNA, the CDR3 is TGCGCCAGCAGTGAGAGGGGGTTTAGATCAGCCCAGCATTTT.